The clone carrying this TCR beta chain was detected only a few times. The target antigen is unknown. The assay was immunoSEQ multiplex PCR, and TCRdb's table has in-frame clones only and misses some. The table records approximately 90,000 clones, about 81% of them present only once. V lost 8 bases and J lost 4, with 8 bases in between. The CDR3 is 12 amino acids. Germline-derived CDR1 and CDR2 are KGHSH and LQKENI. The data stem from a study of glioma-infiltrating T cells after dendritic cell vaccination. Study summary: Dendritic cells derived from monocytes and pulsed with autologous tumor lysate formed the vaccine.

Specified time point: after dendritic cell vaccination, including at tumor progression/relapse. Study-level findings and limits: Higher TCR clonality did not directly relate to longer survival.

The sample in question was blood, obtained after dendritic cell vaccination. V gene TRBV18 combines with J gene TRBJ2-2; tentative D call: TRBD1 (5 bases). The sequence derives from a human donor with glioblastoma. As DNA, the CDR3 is TGTGCCAGCAGGGGTTCCACCGGGGAGCTGTTTTTT. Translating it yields CASRGSTGELFF.